A selection of T cell receptor beta chains follows, all from one sample in a study of blood T cell repertoires in COVID-19. Repertoires were generated with immunoSEQ multiplex PCR, while TCRdb's copy carries only in-frame clones and drops some. Among under 250,000 clones listed, about 87% were seen once. The sample comprised peripheral blood. The receptors were gathered from a woman aged 30 to 39 with COVID-19, enrolled during active disease. Both conserved end residues are part of each CDR3. Each record gives: V gene, clone size, J gene, D gene, CDR3 DNA, CDR3 protein. D genes are given only for firm matches. Some rows mark clone size as missing; the rest say once, few, many or name a class of expanded clone.

TRBV3-1/TRBV3-2	NA	TRBJ2-1	TRBD2	TGTGCCAGCAGCCCTAGCCGAGCGGGAGGAGTGAATGAGCAGTTCTTC	CASSPSRAGGVNEQFF
TRBV29-1	NA	TRBJ1-2	TRBD1	TGCAGCGCGGAAGACCAGGGGGCGCGGACTTCTAACTATGGCTACACCTTC	CSAEDQGARTSNYGYTF
TRBV27	NA	TRBJ2-7	TRBD1	TGTGCCAGCAGTTTATGGGGCCAAACAGGGGACGAGCAGTACTTC	CASSLWGQTGDEQYF
TRBV7-9	once	TRBJ1-1	NA	TGTGCCAGCAGCCGACACGGGACTCAGAACACTGAAGCTTTCTTT	CASSRHGTQNTEAFF
TRBV28	NA	TRBJ2-7	TRBD2	TGTGCCAGCGCGGGGGGTTTCTACGAGCAGTACTTC	CASAGGFYEQYF
TRBV5-6	NA	TRBJ2-1	NA	TGTGCCAGCAGCTTGAGGTGGCGGGACTCCTACAATGAGCAGTTCTTC	CASSLRWRDSYNEQFF
TRBV7-8	NA	TRBJ1-4	NA	TGTGCCAGCAGCTTATTAGGCAGGGGCACTAATGAAAAACTGTTTTTT	CASSLLGRGTNEKLFF
TRBV7-9	NA	TRBJ2-1	NA	TGTGCCAGCAGCTTACTGGCGGGTATATACAATGAGCAGTTCTTC	CASSLLAGIYNEQFF
TRBV5-1	few	TRBJ1-5	NA	TGCGCCAGCAGCTTGGACGGTTATAGCAATCAGCCCCAGCATTTT	CASSLDGYSNQPQHF
TRBV13	many	TRBJ2-1	NA	TGTGCCAGCAGCCCCTGGGACTCACGACGCCACAATGAGCAGTTCTTC	CASSPWDSRRHNEQFF
TRBV11-3	NA	TRBJ2-3	NA	TGTGCCAGCAGCTTAGGGGGCGACACAGATACGCAGTATTTT	CASSLGGDTDTQYF
TRBV7-9	once	TRBJ1-6	TRBD1	TGTGCCAGCAGACCGGGACAGAATAATTCACCCCTCCACTTT	CASRPGQNNSPLHF
TRBV30	NA	TRBJ1-6	TRBD1	TGTGCCTGGAGCATGACAGGGGGCGATTCACCCCTCCACTTT	CAWSMTGGDSPLHF
TRBV5-8	NA	TRBJ2-3	NA	TGTGCCAGCAGCTCCCCTAGCACAGATACGCAGTATTTT	CASSSPSTDTQYF